This TCR beta chain was documented in a study of T cells in Graves' hyperthyroidism and ophthalmopathy. The CDR3 is 14 amino acids. With 4 bases clipped from V and 7 bases from J, the junction kept 8 bases outside the gene matches. Germline CDR1 is DFQATT and CDR2 is SNEGSKA (reference sequence). TCR beta CDR3 region amplification was performed from RNA transcripts. The primer set for the first-round RT-PCR of the TCR CDR3 was HTBI. One entry per CDR3 protein, called by TCRdb with MiXCR from the multiplex PCR reads. This sample has tens of thousands of distinct CDR3 sequences, with 49% found just once.

The receptor was derived from a woman aged 45-60 years with Graves' hyperthyroidism. This rearrangement joins TRBV20-1 to TRBJ2-2; 8 bases match TRBD1. Sequencing was carried out using peripheral blood or thyroid tissue (not recorded which). CDR3 coding DNA: TGCAGTGCTATCGACAGGGGCGCTGGCGGGGAGCTGTTTTTT. Translating gives CSAIDRGAGGELFF.